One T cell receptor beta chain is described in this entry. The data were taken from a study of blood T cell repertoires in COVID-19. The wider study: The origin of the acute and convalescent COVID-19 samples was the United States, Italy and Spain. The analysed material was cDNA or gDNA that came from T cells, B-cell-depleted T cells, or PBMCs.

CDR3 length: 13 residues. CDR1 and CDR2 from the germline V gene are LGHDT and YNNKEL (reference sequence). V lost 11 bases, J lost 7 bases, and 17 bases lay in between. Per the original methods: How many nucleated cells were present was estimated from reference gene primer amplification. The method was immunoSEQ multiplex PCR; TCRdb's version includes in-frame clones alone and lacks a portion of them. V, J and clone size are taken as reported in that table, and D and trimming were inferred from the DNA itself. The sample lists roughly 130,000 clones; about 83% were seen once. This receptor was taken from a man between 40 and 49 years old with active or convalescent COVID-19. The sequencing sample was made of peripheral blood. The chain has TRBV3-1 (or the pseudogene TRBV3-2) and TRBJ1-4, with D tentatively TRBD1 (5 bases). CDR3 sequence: CAASLGGGEKLFF. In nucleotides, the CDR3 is TGTGCCGCCTCTCTCGGGGGTGGTGAAAAACTGTTTTTT.